The clone carrying this TCR beta chain was counted ten times or more. Its antigen is still unknown. Hyperthyroidism patients were newly diagnosed, had disease duration under 2 months, and were aged 18 to 65 years. Amplification targeted TCR beta CDR3 regions from RNA transcripts. The HTBI primer set drove a first-round RT-PCR of the TCR CDR3. TCRdb re-derived calls from the multiplex PCR reads in MiXCR, one entry per CDR3 protein. The table shows 450,000 to 650,000 distinct CDR3 sequences, with 20% occurring only once. This record belongs to a study of T cells in Graves' hyperthyroidism and ophthalmopathy. Across the study: The initial diagnosis was the point when peripheral blood was collected, ahead of any treatment.

Study-wide results and caveats: Also found in blood were most expanded thyroid clonotypes above 0.001.

Sample: blood. The receptor was isolated from a man between 18 and 29 years old with Graves' hyperthyroidism.

CDR3 DNA sequence: TGTGCCAGCACCTTGACTAGCGGGTCCTCCTACGAGCAGTACTTC. Translated, it gives CASTLTSGSSYEQYF. The chain links TRBV28 to TRBJ2-7, with TRBD2 identical over 10 bases. After removal of 7 bases from V and 0 bases from J, the junction contained 6 bases not matched to a gene. CDR1 is MDHEN, CDR2 SYDVKM, per germline. The CDR3 spans 15 residues.